This T cell receptor beta chain was recovered during a study of T cell responses to AZD1222 COVID-19 vaccine. To note about this clone: The target antigen is unknown.

Whole-study results and caveats: AZD1222 recipients seropositive at baseline numbered only five to seven.

The CDR3 spans 11 residues. Germline V gene lookup returns CDR1 MNHEY and CDR2 SVGAGI. The germline V and J ends were trimmed by 11 bases and 3 bases, with 10 bases remaining between them. Method: immunoSEQ multiplex PCR; TCRdb's copy keeps in-frame clones and lacks some. The sample consists of approximately 24,000 clones, 88% of them appearing once. Sequencing was performed on peripheral blood, taken 28 days after the second AZD1222 dose. The genes are TRBV6-5 and TRBJ1-2, with D unclear. This TCR was recovered from an adult who received the AZD1222 COVID-19 vaccine. CDR3 loop: CAAMGDYGYTF. As DNA, the CDR3 is TGTGCCGCGATGGGCGACTATGGCTACACCTTC.